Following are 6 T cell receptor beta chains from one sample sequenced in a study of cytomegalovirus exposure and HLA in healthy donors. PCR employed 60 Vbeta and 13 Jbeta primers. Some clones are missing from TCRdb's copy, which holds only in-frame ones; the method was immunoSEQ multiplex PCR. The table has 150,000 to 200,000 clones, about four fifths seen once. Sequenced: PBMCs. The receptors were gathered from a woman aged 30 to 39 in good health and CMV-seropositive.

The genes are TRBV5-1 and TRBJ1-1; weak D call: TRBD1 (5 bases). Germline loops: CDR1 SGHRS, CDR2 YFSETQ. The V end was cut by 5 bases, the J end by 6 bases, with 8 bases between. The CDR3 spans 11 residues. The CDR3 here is CASSSTAEAFF. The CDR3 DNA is TGCGCCAGCAGTTCGACAGCTGAAGCTTTCTTT. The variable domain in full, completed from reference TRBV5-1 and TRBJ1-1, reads KAGVTQTPRYLIKTRGQQVTLSCSPISGHRSVSWYQQTPGQGLQFLFEYFSETQRNKGNFPGRFSGRQFSNSRSEMNVSTLELGDSALYLCASSSTAEAFFGQGTRLTVV.

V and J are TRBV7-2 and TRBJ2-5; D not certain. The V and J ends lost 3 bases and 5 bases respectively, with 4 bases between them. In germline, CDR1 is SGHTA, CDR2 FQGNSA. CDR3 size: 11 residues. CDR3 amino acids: CASSFMETQYF. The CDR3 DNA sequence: TGTGCCAGCAGCTTTATGGAGACCCAGTACTTC.

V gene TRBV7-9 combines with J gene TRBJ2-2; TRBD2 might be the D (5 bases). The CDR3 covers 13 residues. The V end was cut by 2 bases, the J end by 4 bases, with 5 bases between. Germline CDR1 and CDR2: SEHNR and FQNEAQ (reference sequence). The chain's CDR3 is CASSLRGTGELFF. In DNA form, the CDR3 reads TGTGCCAGCAGCTTACGGGGCACCGGGGAGCTGTTTTTT.

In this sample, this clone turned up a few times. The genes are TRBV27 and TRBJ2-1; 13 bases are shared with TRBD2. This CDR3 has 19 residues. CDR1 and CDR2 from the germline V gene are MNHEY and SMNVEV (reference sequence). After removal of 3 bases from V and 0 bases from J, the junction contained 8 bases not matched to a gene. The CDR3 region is CASSFQTSGRTSSYNEQFF. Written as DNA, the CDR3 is TGTGCCAGCAGTTTCCAGACTAGCGGGAGGACGAGCTCCTACAATGAGCAGTTCTTC.

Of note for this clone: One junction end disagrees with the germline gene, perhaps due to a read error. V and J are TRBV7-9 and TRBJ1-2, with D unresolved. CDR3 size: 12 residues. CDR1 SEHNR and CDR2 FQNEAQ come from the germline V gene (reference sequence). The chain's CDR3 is CSSRGGNYGYTF. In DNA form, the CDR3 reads TGTTCCAGCCGCGGCGGAAACTATGGCTACACCTTC.

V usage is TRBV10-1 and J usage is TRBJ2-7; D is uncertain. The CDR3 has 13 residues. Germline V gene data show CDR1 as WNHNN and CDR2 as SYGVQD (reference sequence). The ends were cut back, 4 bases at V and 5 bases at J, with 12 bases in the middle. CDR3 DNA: TGCGCCAGCAGTGTTGGAGCCTTGAACGAGCAGTACTTC. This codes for CASSVGALNEQYF.